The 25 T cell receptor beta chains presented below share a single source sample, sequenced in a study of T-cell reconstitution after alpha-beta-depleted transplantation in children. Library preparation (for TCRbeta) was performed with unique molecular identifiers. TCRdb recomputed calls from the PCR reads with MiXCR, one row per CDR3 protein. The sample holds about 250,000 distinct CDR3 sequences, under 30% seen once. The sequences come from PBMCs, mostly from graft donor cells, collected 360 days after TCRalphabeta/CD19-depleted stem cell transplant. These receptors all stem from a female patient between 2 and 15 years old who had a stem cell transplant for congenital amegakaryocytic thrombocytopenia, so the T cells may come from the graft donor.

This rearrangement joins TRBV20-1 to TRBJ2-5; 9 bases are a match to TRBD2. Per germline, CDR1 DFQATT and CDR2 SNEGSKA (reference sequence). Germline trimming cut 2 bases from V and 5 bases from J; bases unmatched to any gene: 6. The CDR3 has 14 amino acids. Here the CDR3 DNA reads TGCAGTGCTAGACTAGCGGGGCTACGGGAGACCCAGTACTTC. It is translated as CSARLAGLRETQYF.

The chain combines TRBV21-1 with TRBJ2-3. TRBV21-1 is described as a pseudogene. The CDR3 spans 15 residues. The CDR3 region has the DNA TGTGCCAGCAGCACCGCAAAGCTCGGCACAGATACGCAGTATTTT. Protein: CASSTAKLGTDTQYF.

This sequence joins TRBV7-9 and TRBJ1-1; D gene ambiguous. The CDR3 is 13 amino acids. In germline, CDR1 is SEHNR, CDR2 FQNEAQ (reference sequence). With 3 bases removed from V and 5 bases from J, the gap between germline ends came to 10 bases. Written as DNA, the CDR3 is TGTGCCAGCAGCTTTTCTCGGTTAACTGAAGCTTTCTTT. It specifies CASSFSRLTEAFF.

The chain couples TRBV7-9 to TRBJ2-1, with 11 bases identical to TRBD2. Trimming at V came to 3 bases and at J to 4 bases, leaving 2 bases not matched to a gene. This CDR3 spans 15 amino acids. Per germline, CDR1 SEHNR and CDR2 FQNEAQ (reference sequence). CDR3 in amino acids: CASSFTSGSYNEQFF. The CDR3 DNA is TGTGCCAGCAGCTTCACTAGCGGGAGTTACAATGAGCAGTTCTTC.

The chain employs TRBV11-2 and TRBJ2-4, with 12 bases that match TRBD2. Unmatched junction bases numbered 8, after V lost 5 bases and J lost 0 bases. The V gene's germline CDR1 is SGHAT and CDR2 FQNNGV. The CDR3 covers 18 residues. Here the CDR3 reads CASSHKPGLAGAKNIQYF. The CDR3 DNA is TGTGCCAGCAGCCACAAACCGGGACTAGCGGGAGCCAAAAACATTCAGTACTTC.

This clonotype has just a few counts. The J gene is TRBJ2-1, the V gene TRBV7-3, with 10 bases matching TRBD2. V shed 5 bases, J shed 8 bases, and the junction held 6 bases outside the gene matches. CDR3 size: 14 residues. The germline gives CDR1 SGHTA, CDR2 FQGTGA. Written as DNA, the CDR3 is TGTGCCAGCAGCCCTAGCGGGAGAGGCTATGAGCAGTTCTTC. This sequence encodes CASSPSGRGYEQFF.

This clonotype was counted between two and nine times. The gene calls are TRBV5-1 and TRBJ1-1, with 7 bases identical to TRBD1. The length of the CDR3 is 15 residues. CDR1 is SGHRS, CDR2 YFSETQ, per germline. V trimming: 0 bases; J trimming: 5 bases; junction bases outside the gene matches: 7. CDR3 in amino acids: CASSLAATGPTEAFF. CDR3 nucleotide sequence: TGCGCCAGCAGCTTGGCCGCGACAGGGCCAACTGAAGCTTTCTTT.

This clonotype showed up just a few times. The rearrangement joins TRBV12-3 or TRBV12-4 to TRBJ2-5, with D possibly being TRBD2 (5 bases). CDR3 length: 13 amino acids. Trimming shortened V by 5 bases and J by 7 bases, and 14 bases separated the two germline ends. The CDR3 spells CASSARTAGTQYF. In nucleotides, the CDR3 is TGTGCCAGCAGTGCTCGGACTGCGGGGACCCAGTACTTC.

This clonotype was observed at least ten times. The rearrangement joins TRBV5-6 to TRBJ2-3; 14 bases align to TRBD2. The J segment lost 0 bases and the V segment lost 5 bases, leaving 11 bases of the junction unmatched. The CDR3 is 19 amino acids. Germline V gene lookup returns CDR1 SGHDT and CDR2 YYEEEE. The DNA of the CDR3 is TGTGCCAGCAGTTTGATCGGACTAGCGGGAGGACCTAGCACAGATACGCAGTATTTT. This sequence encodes CASSLIGLAGGPSTDTQYF.

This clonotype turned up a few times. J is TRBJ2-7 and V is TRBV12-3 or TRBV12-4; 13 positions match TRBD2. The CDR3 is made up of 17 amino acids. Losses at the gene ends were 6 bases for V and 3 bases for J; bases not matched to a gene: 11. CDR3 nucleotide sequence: TGTGCCAGCAGCAAAAGCCCCGGGACTAGCGGGGTCTACGAGCAGTACTTC. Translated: CASSKSPGTSGVYEQYF.

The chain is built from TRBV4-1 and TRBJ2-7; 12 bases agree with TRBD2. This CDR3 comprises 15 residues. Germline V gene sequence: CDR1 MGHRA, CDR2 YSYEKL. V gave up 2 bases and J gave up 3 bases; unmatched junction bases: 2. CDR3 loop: CASSQRTSGDYEQYF. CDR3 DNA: TGCGCCAGCAGCCAACGGACTAGCGGGGACTACGAGCAGTACTTC.

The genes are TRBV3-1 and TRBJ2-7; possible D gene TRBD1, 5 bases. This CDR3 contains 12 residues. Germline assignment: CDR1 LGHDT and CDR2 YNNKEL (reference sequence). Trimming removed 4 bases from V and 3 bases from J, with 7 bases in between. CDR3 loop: CASSRRDYEQYF. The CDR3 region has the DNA TGTGCCAGCAGCCGCAGGGACTACGAGCAGTACTTC.

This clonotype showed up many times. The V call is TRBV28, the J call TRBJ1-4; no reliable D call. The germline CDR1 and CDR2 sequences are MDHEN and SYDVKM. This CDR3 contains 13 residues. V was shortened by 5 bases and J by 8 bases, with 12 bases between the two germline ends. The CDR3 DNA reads TGTGCCAGCAGTCCCCTAGGAGGAGAAAAACTGTTTTTT. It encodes CASSPLGGEKLFF.

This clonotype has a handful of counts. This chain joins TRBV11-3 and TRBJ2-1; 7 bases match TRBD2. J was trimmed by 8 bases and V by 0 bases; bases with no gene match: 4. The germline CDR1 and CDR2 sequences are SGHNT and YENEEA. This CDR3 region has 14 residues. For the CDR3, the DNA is TGTGCCAGCAGCTTAGATGGGAGGGGCGATGAGCAGTTCTTC. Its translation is CASSLDGRGDEQFF.

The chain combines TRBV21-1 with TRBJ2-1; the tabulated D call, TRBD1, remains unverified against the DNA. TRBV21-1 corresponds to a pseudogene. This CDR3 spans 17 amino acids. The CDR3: CASSKRLGAQIRHEQFF. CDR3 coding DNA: TGTGCCAGCAGCAAAAGGTTGGGGGCCCAAATCAGGCATGAGCAGTTCTTC.

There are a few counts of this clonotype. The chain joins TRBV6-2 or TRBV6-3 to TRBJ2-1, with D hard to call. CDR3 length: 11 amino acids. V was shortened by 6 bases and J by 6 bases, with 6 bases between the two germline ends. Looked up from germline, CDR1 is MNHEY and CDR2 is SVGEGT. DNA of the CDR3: TGTGCCAGCAGCGTTACCAATGAGCAGTTCTTC. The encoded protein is CASSVTNEQFF.

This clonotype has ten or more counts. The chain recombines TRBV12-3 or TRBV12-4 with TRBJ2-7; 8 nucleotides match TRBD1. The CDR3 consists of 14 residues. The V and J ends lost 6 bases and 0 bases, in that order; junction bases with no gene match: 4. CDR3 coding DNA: TGTGCCAGCAGAAGGGACAGGAGCTCCTACGAGCAGTACTTC. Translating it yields CASRRDRSSYEQYF.

The chain's CDR3 is CASSPSFRFSRVTEAFF. The CDR3 nucleotides are TGTGCCAGCAGCCCCTCGTTTAGGTTCAGTCGGGTAACTGAAGCTTTCTTT. J is TRBJ1-1 and V is TRBV4-2, with D unclear. V dropped 4 bases and J dropped 5 bases, with 23 bases sitting between them. Germline values: CDR1 LGHNA, CDR2 YNFKEQ. This CDR3 has 17 residues.

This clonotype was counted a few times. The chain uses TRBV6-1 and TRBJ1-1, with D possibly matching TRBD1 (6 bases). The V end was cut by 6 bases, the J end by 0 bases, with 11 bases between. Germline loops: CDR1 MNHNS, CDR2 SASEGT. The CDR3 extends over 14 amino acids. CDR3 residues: CASRSRDMNTEAFF. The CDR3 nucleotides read TGTGCCAGCAGAAGCAGGGACATGAACACTGAAGCTTTCTTT.

The CDR3 DNA is TGCAGCGTTCAGGAAGACGACTATGGCTACACCTTC. Protein sequence: CSVQEDDYGYTF. The chain combines TRBV29-1 with TRBJ1-2; D gene ambiguous. CDR3 length: 12 residues. CDR1 and CDR2 from the germline V gene are SQVTM and ANQGSEA. The V end lost 5 bases, the J end lost 3 bases, and 10 bases lay between the germline ends.

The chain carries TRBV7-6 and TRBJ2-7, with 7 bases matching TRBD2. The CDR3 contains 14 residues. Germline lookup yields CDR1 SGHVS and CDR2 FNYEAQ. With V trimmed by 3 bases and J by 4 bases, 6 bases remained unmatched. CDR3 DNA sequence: TGTGCCAGCAGCTTCTCTAGCGGAGCTTACGAGCAGTACTTC. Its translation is CASSFSSGAYEQYF.

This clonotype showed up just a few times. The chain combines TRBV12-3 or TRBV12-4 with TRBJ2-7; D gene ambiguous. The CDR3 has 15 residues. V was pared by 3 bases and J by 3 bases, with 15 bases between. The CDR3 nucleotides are TGTGCCAGCAGTTTTATGGACGGTTTAGGCTACGAGCAGTACTTC. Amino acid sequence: CASSFMDGLGYEQYF.

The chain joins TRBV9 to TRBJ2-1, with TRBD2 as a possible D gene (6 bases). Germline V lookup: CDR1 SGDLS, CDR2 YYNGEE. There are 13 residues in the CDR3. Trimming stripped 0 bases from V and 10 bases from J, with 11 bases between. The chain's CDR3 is CASSVDSRGEQFF. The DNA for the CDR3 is TGTGCCAGCAGCGTAGATAGCCGGGGGGAGCAGTTCTTC.

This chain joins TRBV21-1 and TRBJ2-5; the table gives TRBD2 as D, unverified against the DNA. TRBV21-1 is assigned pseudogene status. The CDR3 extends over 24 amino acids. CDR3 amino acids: CASSKALKFGPPTGLAGGKETQYF. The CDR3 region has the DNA TGTGCCAGCAGCAAAGCGCTTAAATTTGGCCCACCGACGGGACTAGCGGGAGGTAAAGAGACCCAGTACTTC.

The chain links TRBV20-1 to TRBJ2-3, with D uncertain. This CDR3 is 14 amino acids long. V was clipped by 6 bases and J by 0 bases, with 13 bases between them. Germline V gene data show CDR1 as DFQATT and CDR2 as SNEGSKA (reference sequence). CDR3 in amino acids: CSAPRIGSTDTQYF. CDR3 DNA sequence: TGCAGTGCCCCTCGCATAGGGAGCACAGATACGCAGTATTTT.